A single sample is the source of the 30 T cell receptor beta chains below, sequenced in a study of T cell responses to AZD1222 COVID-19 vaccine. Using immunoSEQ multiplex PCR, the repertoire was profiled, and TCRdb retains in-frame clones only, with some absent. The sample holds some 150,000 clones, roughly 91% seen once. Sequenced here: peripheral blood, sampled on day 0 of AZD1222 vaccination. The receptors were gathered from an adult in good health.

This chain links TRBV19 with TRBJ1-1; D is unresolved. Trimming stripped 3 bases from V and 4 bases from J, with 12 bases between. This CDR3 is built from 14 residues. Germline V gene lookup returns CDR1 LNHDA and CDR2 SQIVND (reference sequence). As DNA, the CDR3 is TGTGCCAGTAGTATTATGGATTTCACCACTGAAGCTTTCTTT. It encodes CASSIMDFTTEAFF.

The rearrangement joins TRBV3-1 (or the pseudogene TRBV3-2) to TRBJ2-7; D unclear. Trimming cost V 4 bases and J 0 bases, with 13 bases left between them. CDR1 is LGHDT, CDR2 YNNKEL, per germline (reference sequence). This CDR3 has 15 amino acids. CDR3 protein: CASSPGWIFSYEQYF. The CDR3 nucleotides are TGTGCCAGCAGCCCCGGCTGGATTTTCTCCTACGAGCAGTACTTC.

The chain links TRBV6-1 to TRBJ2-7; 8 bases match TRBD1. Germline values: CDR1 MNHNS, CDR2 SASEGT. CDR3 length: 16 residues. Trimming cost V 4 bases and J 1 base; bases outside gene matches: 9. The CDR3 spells CASSATGTGSSYEQYF. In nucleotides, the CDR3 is TGTGCCAGCAGTGCGACCGGGACAGGATCTTCCTACGAGCAGTACTTC.

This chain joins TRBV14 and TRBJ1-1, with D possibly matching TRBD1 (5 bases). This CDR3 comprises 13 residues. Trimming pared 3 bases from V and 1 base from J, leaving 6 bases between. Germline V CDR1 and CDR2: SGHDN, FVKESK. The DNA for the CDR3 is TGTGCCAGCAGCCAGGGACCGAACACTGAAGCTTTCTTT. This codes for CASSQGPNTEAFF.

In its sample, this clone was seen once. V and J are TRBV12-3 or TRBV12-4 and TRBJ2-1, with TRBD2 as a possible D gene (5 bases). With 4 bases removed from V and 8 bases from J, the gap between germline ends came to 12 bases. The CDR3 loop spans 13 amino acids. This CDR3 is CASSWRSRDEQFF. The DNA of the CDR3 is TGTGCCAGCAGTTGGAGGAGCCGGGATGAGCAGTTCTTC.

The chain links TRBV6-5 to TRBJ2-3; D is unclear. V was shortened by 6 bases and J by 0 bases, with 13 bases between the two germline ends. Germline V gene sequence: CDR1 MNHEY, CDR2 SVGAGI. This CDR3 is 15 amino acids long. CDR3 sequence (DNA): TGTGCCAGCAGCTTACTGCAGGCTAGCACAGATACGCAGTATTTT. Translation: CASSLLQASTDTQYF.

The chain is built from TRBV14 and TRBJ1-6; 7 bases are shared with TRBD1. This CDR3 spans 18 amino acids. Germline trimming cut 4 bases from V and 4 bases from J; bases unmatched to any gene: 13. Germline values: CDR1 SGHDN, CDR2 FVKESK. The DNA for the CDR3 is TGTGCCAGCAGCCTTGCGACAGGGACTTTACCATATAATTCACCCCTCCACTTT. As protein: CASSLATGTLPYNSPLHF.

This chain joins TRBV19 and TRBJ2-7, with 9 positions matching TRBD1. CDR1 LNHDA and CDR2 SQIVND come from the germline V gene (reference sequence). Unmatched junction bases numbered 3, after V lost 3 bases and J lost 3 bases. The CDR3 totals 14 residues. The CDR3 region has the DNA TGTGCCAGTAGTATTAGGGACAGGGACTACGAGCAGTACTTC. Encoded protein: CASSIRDRDYEQYF.

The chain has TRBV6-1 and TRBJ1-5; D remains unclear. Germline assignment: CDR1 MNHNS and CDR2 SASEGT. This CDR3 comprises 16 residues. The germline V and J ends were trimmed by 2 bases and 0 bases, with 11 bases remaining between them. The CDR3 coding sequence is TGTGCCAGCAGTGAATTTAGAATGCATAGCAATCAGCCCCAGCATTTT. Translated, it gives CASSEFRMHSNQPQHF.

Written as DNA, the CDR3 is TGTGCCAGCAGTTTAATTCAGAACACCGGGGAGCTGTTTTTT. This translates into CASSLIQNTGELFF. The V gene is TRBV27, the J gene TRBJ2-2, with no clear D. Germline assignment: CDR1 MNHEY and CDR2 SMNVEV (reference sequence). The CDR3 contains 14 residues. The V end was cut by 2 bases, the J end by 1 base, with 5 bases between.

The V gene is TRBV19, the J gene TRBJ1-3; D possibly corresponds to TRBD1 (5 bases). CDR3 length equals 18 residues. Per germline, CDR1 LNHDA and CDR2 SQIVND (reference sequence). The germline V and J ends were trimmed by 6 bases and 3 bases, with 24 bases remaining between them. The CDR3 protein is CASSHRGPGSVRGNTIYF. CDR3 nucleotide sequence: TGTGCCAGTAGCCATCGTGGGCCAGGGTCGGTTCGTGGAAACACCATATATTTT.

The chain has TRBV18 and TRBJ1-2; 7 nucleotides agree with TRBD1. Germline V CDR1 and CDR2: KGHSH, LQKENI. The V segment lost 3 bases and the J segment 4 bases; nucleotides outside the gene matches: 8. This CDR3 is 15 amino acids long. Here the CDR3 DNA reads TGTGCCAGCTCACCCCCTACGGACAGGAGCTATGGCTACACCTTC. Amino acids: CASSPPTDRSYGYTF. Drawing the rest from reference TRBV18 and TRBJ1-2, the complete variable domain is NAGVMQNPRHLVRRRGQEARLRCSPMKGHSHVYWYRQLPEEGLKFMVYLQKENIIDESGMPKERFSAEFPKEGPSILRIQQVVRGDSAAYFCASSPPTDRSYGYTFGSGTRLTVV.

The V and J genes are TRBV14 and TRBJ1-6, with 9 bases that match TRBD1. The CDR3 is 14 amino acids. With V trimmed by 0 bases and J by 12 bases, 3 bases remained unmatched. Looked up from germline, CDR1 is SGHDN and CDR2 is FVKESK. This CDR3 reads CASSQDLGQGPLHF. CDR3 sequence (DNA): TGTGCCAGCAGCCAAGATCTGGGACAGGGACCCCTCCACTTT.

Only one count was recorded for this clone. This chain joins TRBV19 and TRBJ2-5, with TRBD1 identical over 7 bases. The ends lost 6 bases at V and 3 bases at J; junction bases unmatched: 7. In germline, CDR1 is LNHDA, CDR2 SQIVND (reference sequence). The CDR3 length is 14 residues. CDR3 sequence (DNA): TGTGCCAGTAGCACGTCCGGGACAGAAGAGACCCAGTACTTC. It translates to CASSTSGTEETQYF. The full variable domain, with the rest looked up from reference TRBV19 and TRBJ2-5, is DGGITQSPKYLFRKEGQNVTLSCEQNLNHDAMYWYRQDPGQGLRLIYYSQIVNDFQKGDIAEGYSVSREKKESFPLTVTSAQKNPTAFYLCASSTSGTEETQYFGPGTRLLVL.

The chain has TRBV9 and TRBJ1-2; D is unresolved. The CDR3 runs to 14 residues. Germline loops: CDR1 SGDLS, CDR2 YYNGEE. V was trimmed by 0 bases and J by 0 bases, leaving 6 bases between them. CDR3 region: CASSVAGTNYGYTF. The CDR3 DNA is TGTGCCAGCAGCGTAGCGGGTACTAACTATGGCTACACCTTC.

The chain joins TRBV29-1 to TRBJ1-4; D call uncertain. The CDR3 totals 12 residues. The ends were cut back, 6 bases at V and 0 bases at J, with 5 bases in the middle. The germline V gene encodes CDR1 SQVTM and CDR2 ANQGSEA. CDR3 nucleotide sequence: TGCAGCGTCACCGCAACTAATGAAAAACTGTTTTTT. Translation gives CSVTATNEKLFF.

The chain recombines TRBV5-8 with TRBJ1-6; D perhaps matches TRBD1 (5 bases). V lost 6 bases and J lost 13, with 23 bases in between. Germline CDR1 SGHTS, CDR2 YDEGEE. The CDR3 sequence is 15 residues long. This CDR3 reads CASTTTRTHPSPLHF. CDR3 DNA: TGTGCCAGCACGACCACCAGGACACACCCTTCTCCCCTCCACTTT.

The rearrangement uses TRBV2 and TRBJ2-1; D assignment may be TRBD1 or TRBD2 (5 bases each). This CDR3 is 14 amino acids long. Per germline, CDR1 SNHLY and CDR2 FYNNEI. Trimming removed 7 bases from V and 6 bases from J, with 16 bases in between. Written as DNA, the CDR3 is TGTGCCAGCAATCCTGAGTCGGGACCCAATGAGCAGTTCTTC. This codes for CASNPESGPNEQFF.

In nucleotides, the CDR3 is TGTGCCACCTCCGGGACCAACAATCAGCCCCAGCATTTT. It yields the protein CATSGTNNQPQHF. This sequence joins TRBV19 and TRBJ1-5, with D perhaps TRBD1 (5 bases). The CDR3 sequence is 13 residues long. Germline-derived CDR1 and CDR2 are LNHDA and SQIVND (reference sequence). V was shortened by 10 bases and J by 3 bases, with 13 bases between the two germline ends. Drawing the rest from reference TRBV19 and TRBJ1-5, the complete variable domain is DGGITQSPKYLFRKEGQNVTLSCEQNLNHDAMYWYRQDPGQGLRLIYYSQIVNDFQKGDIAEGYSVSREKKESFPLTVTSAQKNPTAFYLCATSGTNNQPQHFGDGTRLSIL.

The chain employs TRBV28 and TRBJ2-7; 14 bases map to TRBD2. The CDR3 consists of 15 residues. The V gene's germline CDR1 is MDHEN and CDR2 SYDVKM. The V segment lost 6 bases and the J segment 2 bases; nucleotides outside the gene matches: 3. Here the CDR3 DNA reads TGTGCCAGCAGCCGACTAGCGGGGGGGGCCTACGAGCAGTACTTC. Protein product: CASSRLAGGAYEQYF. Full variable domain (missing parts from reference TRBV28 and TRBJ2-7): DVKVTQSSRYLVKRTGEKVFLECVQDMDHENMFWYRQDPGLGLRLIYFSYDVKMKEKGDIPEGYSVSREKKERFSLILESASTNQTSMYLCASSRLAGGAYEQYFGPGTRLTVT.

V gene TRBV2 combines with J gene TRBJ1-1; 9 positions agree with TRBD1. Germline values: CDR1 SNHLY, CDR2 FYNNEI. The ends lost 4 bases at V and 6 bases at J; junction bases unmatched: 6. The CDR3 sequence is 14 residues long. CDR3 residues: CASSGGQGFSEAFF. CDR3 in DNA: TGTGCCAGCAGTGGGGGACAGGGTTTTTCTGAAGCTTTCTTT.

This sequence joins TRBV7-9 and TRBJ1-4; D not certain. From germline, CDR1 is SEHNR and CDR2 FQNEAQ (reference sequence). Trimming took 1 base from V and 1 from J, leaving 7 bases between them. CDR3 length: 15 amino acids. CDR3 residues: CASSLGSVTNEKLFF. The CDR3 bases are TGTGCCAGCAGCTTAGGGTCTGTAACTAATGAAAAACTGTTTTTT.

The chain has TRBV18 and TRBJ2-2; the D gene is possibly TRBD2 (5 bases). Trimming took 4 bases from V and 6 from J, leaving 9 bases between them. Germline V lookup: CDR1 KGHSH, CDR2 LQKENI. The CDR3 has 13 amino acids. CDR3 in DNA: TGTGCCAGCTCACAACTAGATCCCGGGGAGCTGTTTTTT. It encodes CASSQLDPGELFF.

CDR3 sequence (DNA): TGTGCCAGCAGTTGGACAGGGAGAGGCTACACCTTC. This sequence encodes CASSWTGRGYTF. The V gene is TRBV5-5, the J gene TRBJ1-2; 8 nucleotides line up with TRBD1. The length of the CDR3 is 12 residues. V shed 5 bases and J 8 bases; nucleotides not matched to a gene: 5. Germline V gene lookup returns CDR1 SGHKS and CDR2 YYEKEE (reference sequence).

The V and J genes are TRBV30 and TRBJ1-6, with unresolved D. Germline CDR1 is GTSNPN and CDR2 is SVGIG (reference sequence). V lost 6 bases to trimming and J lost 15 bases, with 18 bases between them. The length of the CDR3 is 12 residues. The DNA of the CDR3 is TGTGCCTGCCAACCGGGCCTTCCCCACCTCCACTTT. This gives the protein CACQPGLPHLHF.

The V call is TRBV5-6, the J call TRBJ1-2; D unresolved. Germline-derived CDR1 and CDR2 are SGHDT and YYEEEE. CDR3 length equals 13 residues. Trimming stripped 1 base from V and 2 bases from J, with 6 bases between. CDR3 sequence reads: CASSLSGNYGYTF. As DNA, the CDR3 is TGTGCCAGCAGCTTGTCAGGAAACTATGGCTACACCTTC. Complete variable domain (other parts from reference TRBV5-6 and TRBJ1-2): DAGVTQSPTHLIKTRGQQVTLRCSPKSGHDTVSWYQQALGQGPQFIFQYYEEEERQRGNFPDRFSGHQFPNYSSELNVNALLLGDSALYLCASSLSGNYGYTFGSGTRLTVV.

The CDR3 bases are TGTGCCAGCAGAACCCCTGCCTCGAGAAACTATGGCTACACCTTC. As protein: CASRTPASRNYGYTF. This rearrangement joins TRBV6-5 to TRBJ1-2; D not resolved. The length of the CDR3 is 15 residues. Germline-derived CDR1 and CDR2 are MNHEY and SVGAGI. Trimming removed 6 bases at V and 2 bases at J, with 16 bases between.

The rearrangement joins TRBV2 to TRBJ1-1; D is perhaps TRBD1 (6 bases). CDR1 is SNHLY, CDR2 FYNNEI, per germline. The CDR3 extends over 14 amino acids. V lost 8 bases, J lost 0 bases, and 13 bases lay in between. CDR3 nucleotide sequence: TGTGCCAGCGGCAAACAGGGAATGAACACTGAAGCTTTCTTT. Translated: CASGKQGMNTEAFF.

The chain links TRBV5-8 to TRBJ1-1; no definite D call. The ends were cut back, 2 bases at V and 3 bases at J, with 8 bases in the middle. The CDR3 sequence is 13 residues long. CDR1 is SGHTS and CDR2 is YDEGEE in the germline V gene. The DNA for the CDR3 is TGTGCCAGCAGCTTACCAACAGACACTGAAGCTTTCTTT. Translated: CASSLPTDTEAFF.

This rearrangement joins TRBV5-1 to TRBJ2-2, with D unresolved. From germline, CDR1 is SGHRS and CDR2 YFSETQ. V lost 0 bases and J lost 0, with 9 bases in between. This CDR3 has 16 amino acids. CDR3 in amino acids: CASSLGHTTNTGELFF. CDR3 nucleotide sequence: TGCGCCAGCAGCTTGGGACACACAACGAACACCGGGGAGCTGTTTTTT.